These 32 T cell receptor beta chains share one sample of origin, sequenced in a study of T cells in Graves' hyperthyroidism and ophthalmopathy. Amplification of TCR beta CDR3 regions used RNA as the template. The HTBI primer set served for first-round RT-PCR of the TCR CDR3. MiXCR was run by TCRdb on the multiplex PCR reads, yielding one entry per CDR3 protein. The sample lists under 400,000 distinct CDR3 sequences; about 20% were seen once. Sequenced sample: blood. The receptors derive from a woman in her forties or fifties with Graves' hyperthyroidism.

Only a few counts were recorded for this clonotype. The chain employs TRBV2 and TRBJ2-2; D unclear. The germline gives CDR1 SNHLY, CDR2 FYNNEI. This CDR3 region has 15 residues. Trimming took 6 bases from V and 0 from J, leaving 11 bases between them. The DNA for the CDR3 is TGTGCCAGCAGCACCCAGTTAGCGAACACCGGGGAGCTGTTTTTT. Its translation is CASSTQLANTGELFF.

V and J are TRBV10-1 and TRBJ2-1; 9 positions agree with TRBD2. In germline, CDR1 is WNHNN, CDR2 SYGVQD (reference sequence). Unmatched junction bases numbered 7, after V lost 4 bases and J lost 6 bases. The CDR3 covers 15 residues. The CDR3, as DNA: TGCGCCAGCAGTGTCTTACTAGCGGGTTTCAATGAGCAGTTCTTC. Protein sequence: CASSVLLAGFNEQFF.

This chain joins TRBV6-1 and TRBJ1-2, with a tentative D call TRBD1 (5 bases). Germline CDR1 and CDR2: MNHNS and SASEGT. The CDR3 has 12 residues. Trimming took off 8 bases at V and 12 bases at J, with 19 bases between the two ends. The CDR3 region is CASGKGPGEDTF. In DNA form, the CDR3 reads TGTGCCAGCGGTAAAGGACCGGGGGAGGACACCTTC.

This clonotype was recorded a few times. The gene calls are TRBV20-1 and TRBJ1-2; D is perhaps TRBD1 (5 bases). Germline CDR1 is DFQATT and CDR2 is SNEGSKA (reference sequence). V was pared by 3 bases and J by 8 bases, with 10 bases between. CDR3 length equals 11 residues. Here the CDR3 reads CSARTALGYTF. CDR3 coding DNA: TGCAGTGCTAGGACAGCCCTCGGCTACACCTTC.

This clonotype was counted between two and nine times. V is TRBV19 and J is TRBJ1-1; 7 positions match TRBD1. The V gene end was trimmed by 5 bases and the J gene end by 4 bases; junction bases not matched to a gene: 13. The CDR3 is 16 amino acids. Germline CDR1 and CDR2: LNHDA and SQIVND (reference sequence). The CDR3 DNA is TGTGCCAGTAGTCCGACGACAGGGAAATACGCCACTGAAGCTTTCTTT. It yields the protein CASSPTTGKYATEAFF. The full variable domain, with the rest looked up from reference TRBV19 and TRBJ1-1, is DGGITQSPKYLFRKEGQNVTLSCEQNLNHDAMYWYRQDPGQGLRLIYYSQIVNDFQKGDIAEGYSVSREKKESFPLTVTSAQKNPTAFYLCASSPTTGKYATEAFFGQGTRLTVV.

As for this clonotype: Possible read error: a much larger clone is one base away. J is TRBJ1-2 and V is TRBV30; D perhaps matches TRBD1 (5 bases). This CDR3 has 9 residues. Germline CDR1 and CDR2: GTSNPN and SVGIG (reference sequence). CDR3 in amino acids: CVWGDGYTF. The CDR3 nucleotides read TGTGTCTGGGGGGATGGCTACACCTTC.

The gene calls are TRBV6-2 or TRBV6-3 and TRBJ1-2; D remains unclear. Trimming cost V 0 bases and J 4 bases, with 12 bases left between them. Germline V gives CDR1 MNHEY, CDR2 SVGEGT. The CDR3 contains 15 residues. The CDR3 is CASSYSFRPSYGYTF. The DNA of the CDR3 is TGTGCCAGCAGTTACTCATTTCGTCCCTCCTATGGCTACACCTTC.

This chain joins TRBV6-5 and TRBJ2-3; 9 nucleotides line up with TRBD2. This CDR3 comprises 16 residues. In germline, CDR1 is MNHEY, CDR2 SVGAGI. V was clipped by 2 bases and J by 5 bases; unmatched bases: 8. CDR3 sequence reads: CASSYRASGKKDTQYF. The CDR3 coding sequence is TGTGCCAGCAGTTACAGGGCTAGCGGGAAGAAAGATACGCAGTATTTT.

This clonotype was counted a few times. The chain links TRBV5-1 to TRBJ1-4, with D perhaps TRBD1 (5 bases). The CDR3 length is 17 residues. V lost 0 bases and J lost 4, with 16 bases in between. CDR1 and CDR2 from the germline V gene are SGHRS and YFSETQ. The CDR3 DNA sequence: TGCGCCAGCAGCTTGGGGCAGGGAGGCGCTCATAATGAAAAACTGTTTTTT. As protein: CASSLGQGGAHNEKLFF.

This clonotype has more than one count but fewer than ten. J is TRBJ2-5 and V is TRBV12-5; TRBD1 might be the D (6 bases). The germline V gene encodes CDR1 LGHNT and CDR2 FRNRAP. The V gene lost 1 base and the J gene lost 2 bases, with 11 bases spanning the gap. This CDR3 spans 15 amino acids. The CDR3 loop is CASGLDRAKQETQYF. In nucleotides, the CDR3 is TGTGCTAGTGGTTTGGACAGGGCGAAACAAGAGACCCAGTACTTC.

This chain joins TRBV7-3 and TRBJ2-5; 10 nucleotides line up with TRBD2. CDR1 is SGHTA and CDR2 is FQGTGA in the germline V gene. The junction had 6 bases not matched to a gene; V was cut back by 0 bases and J by 5 bases. The CDR3 is 16 amino acids. In nucleotides, the CDR3 is TGTGCCAGCAGCTTAACGGGGGTAGCGGGGGGTGAGACCCAGTACTTC. It encodes CASSLTGVAGGETQYF.

V gene TRBV24-1 combines with J gene TRBJ2-2; weak D call: TRBD1 (5 bases). The germline CDR1 and CDR2 sequences are KGHDR and SFDVKD. This CDR3 region has 16 residues. Trimming stripped 1 base from V and 3 bases from J, with 11 bases between. For the CDR3, the DNA is TGTGCCACCAGTGATTTCTCCGGACACGACACCGGGGAGCTGTTTTTT. This gives the protein CATSDFSGHDTGELFF.

This chain uses TRBV5-1 with TRBJ2-5, with D possibly being TRBD1 or TRBD2 (9 bases each). CDR1 is SGHRS, CDR2 YFSETQ, per germline. Deletions cut 3 bases from V and 7 bases from J, with 22 bases between. CDR3 length: 16 residues. CDR3 sequence reads: CASSSDRGLTSGTQYF. In DNA, the CDR3 is TGCGCCAGCAGCTCGGACAGGGGCCTGACTAGCGGGACCCAGTACTTC.

In this sample, this clonotype turned up many times. The CDR3, as DNA: TGTGCCAGCAGCTCCGGGGCCACAGATACGCAGTATTTT. Translating gives CASSSGATDTQYF. The chain has TRBV11-3 and TRBJ2-3, with D perhaps being TRBD1 or TRBD2 (5 bases each). This CDR3 region has 13 residues. The germline V gene encodes CDR1 SGHNT and CDR2 YENEEA. V lost 4 bases, J lost 2 bases, and 7 bases lay in between.

The CDR3 sequence is CASSFGGFTEAFF. The CDR3 DNA reads TGTGCCAGCAGCTTCGGAGGGTTCACTGAAGCTTTCTTT. The chain joins TRBV7-8 to TRBJ1-1, with D hard to call. Germline V gives CDR1 SGHVS, CDR2 FQNEAQ. V dropped 3 bases and J dropped 4 bases, with 9 bases sitting between them. This CDR3 region has 13 residues.

Ten or more counts support this clonotype. The genes are TRBV6-1 and TRBJ2-2, with TRBD1 identical over 7 bases. V lost 4 bases to trimming and J lost 3 bases; unmatched junction nucleotides: 2. This CDR3 has 14 residues. The germline CDR1 and CDR2 sequences are MNHNS and SASEGT. In DNA, the CDR3 is TGTGCCAGCAGTGCCGGGACAGACACCGGGGAGCTGTTTTTT. Amino acid sequence: CASSAGTDTGELFF.

This clonotype turned up a few times. The rearrangement uses TRBV7-9 and TRBJ2-3; no firm D call. Trimming took off 5 bases at V and 2 bases at J, with 17 bases between the two ends. From germline, CDR1 is SEHNR and CDR2 FQNEAQ (reference sequence). This CDR3 comprises 16 residues. CDR3 region: CASSPRYGVNTDTQYF. The CDR3 region has the DNA TGTGCCAGCAGCCCACGGTACGGAGTCAACACAGATACGCAGTATTTT.

The chain uses TRBV12-3 or TRBV12-4 and TRBJ2-5; weak D call: TRBD2 (7 bases). The CDR3 contains 15 residues. Trimming stripped 1 base from V and 5 bases from J, with 14 bases between. CDR3 bases: TGTGCCAGCAGTTTAGAGTTGAGGGGGGGGGAGACCCAGTACTTC. This encodes CASSLELRGGETQYF.

This clonotype was detected ten times or more. The rearrangement links TRBV6-5 to TRBJ1-2; 10 nucleotides align to TRBD1. The CDR3 runs 16 residues. The trim removed 7 bases at V and 4 bases at J, leaving 12 bases unmatched. Germline V CDR1 and CDR2: MNHEY, SVGAGI. CDR3 in amino acids: CASKEGDRGIGYGYTF. In nucleotides, the CDR3 is TGTGCCAGCAAGGAGGGGGACAGGGGCATAGGCTATGGCTACACCTTC.

This chain links TRBV7-2 with TRBJ2-3; D might be TRBD2 (7 bases). The CDR3 is 12 amino acids. V was clipped by 8 bases and J by 11 bases, with 17 bases between them. Germline V gene lookup returns CDR1 SGHTA and CDR2 FQGNSA. The CDR3: CASRGGGGKQYF. DNA for the CDR3: TGTGCCAGCCGGGGAGGGGGGGGCAAGCAGTATTTT.

The gene calls are TRBV7-9 and TRBJ1-2; no reliable D call. The CDR3 is made up of 12 amino acids. V was shortened by 5 bases and J by 2 bases, with 6 bases between the two germline ends. Germline CDR1 and CDR2: SEHNR and FQNEAQ (reference sequence). The CDR3 nucleotides are TGTGCCAGCAGCCCAGTAAACTATGGCTACACCTTC. Encoded protein: CASSPVNYGYTF.

This clonotype occurred many times. The gene calls are TRBV3-1 and TRBJ2-3, with D uncertain. The CDR3 runs 13 residues. V was shortened by 3 bases and J by 6 bases, with 10 bases between the two germline ends. Looked up from germline, CDR1 is LGHDT and CDR2 is YNNKEL (reference sequence). CDR3: CASSQDGRDTQYF. CDR3 DNA: TGTGCCAGCAGCCAGGACGGGCGGGATACGCAGTATTTT.

At least ten counts were recorded for this clonotype. J is TRBJ2-1 and V is TRBV5-5; maybe TRBD2 (6 bases). V was trimmed by 1 base and J by 6 bases, leaving 14 bases between them. The germline V gene has CDR1 SGHKS and CDR2 YYEKEE (reference sequence). The CDR3 covers 15 residues. CDR3 DNA: TGTGCCAGCAGCTTGTGGCTAGCGCCAGTCAATGAGCAGTTCTTC. Its translation is CASSLWLAPVNEQFF. Complete variable domain (other parts from reference TRBV5-5 and TRBJ2-1): DAGVTQSPTHLIKTRGQQVTLRCSPISGHKSVSWYQQVLGQGPQFIFQYYEKEERGRGNFPDRFSARQFPNYSSELNVNALLLGDSALYLCASSLWLAPVNEQFFGPGTRLTVL.

This clonotype was observed many times. The V gene is TRBV10-3, the J gene TRBJ1-1, with D maybe TRBD1 (5 bases). Germline CDR1 reads ENHRY; CDR2 reads SYGVKD. This CDR3 contains 12 residues. V gave up 8 bases and J gave up 4 bases, with 11 bases separating them. The CDR3 DNA is TGTGCCATCGCTGAGAGGGGCACTGAAGCTTTCTTT. This sequence encodes CAIAERGTEAFF.

As regards this clonotype: One base away lies a much larger clone, so this may be a sequencing read error. V and J are TRBV3-1 and TRBJ2-5; no definite D call. CDR1 and CDR2 (germline): LGHDT, YNNKEL (reference sequence). The CDR3 has 15 amino acids. The CDR3 reads CVSSQNPLNLETQYF. DNA for the CDR3: TGTGTCAGCAGCCAAAACCCCCTTAATTTAGAGACCCAGTACTTC.

This clonotype was seen many times. The chain couples TRBV12-3 or TRBV12-4 to TRBJ2-1; D perhaps matches TRBD1 (6 bases). There are 13 residues in the CDR3. The V end was cut by 6 bases, the J end by 6 bases, with 12 bases between. The CDR3 region is CASSPFRGNEQFF. Written as DNA, the CDR3 is TGTGCCAGCAGCCCTTTCAGGGGCAATGAGCAGTTCTTC.

The chain employs TRBV6-1 and TRBJ2-7, with TRBD1 matching 9 bases. This CDR3 has 13 amino acids. The V and J ends lost 6 bases and 6 bases, in that order; junction bases with no gene match: 6. Germline assignment: CDR1 MNHNS and CDR2 SASEGT. In nucleotides, the CDR3 is TGTGCCAGCAGGGGGACAGGGTCTACCGAGCAGTACGTC. It encodes CASRGTGSTEQYV.

This clonotype has ten or more counts. CDR3 residues: CASSEESANYGYTF. CDR3 nucleotides: TGTGCCAGCAGTGAGGAGTCAGCTAACTATGGCTACACCTTC. This chain joins TRBV2 and TRBJ1-2, with D unclear. This CDR3 has 14 residues. V lost 3 bases and J 0 bases, leaving 8 bases between the germline ends. The V gene's germline CDR1 is SNHLY and CDR2 FYNNEI.

This clonotype was seen only a few times. The V gene is TRBV6-1, the J gene TRBJ1-2; possible D gene TRBD1, 5 bases. The CDR3 covers 12 residues. Trimming pared 1 base from V and 7 bases from J, leaving 7 bases between. Germline CDR1 MNHNS, CDR2 SASEGT. CDR3 sequence reads: CASSEGRAGYTF. CDR3 in DNA: TGTGCCAGCAGTGAAGGCAGGGCTGGCTACACCTTC.

This clonotype was picked up a small number of times. The V gene is TRBV10-3, the J gene TRBJ2-2, with D tentatively TRBD1 or TRBD2 (5 bases each). The CDR3 runs 15 residues. Between the trimmed V and J ends, which lost 8 bases and 0 bases, there was a span of 13 bases. Germline CDR1 ENHRY, CDR2 SYGVKD. The CDR3 loop is CAIPGDPSNTGELFF. Here the CDR3 DNA reads TGTGCCATCCCCGGGGACCCCTCGAACACCGGGGAGCTGTTTTTT.

This clonotype has ten or more counts. The chain is built from TRBV18 and TRBJ2-5; TRBD1 matches at 7 bases. The CDR3 is made up of 15 amino acids. Germline CDR1 is KGHSH and CDR2 is LQKENI. J lost 2 bases, V lost 5 bases, and 8 bases had no gene match. The CDR3 sequence is CASSKGQNFQETQYF. CDR3 bases: TGTGCCAGCTCAAAGGGACAGAATTTTCAAGAGACCCAGTACTTC.

The CDR3 here is CAITSGQGSVFF. As DNA, the CDR3 is TGTGCCATCACCTCGGGACAGGGGTCGGTGTTTTTT. The chain employs TRBV10-3 and TRBJ2-2, with TRBD1 identical over 10 bases. There are 12 residues in the CDR3. Trimming at V came to 7 bases and at J to 15 bases, leaving 8 bases not matched to a gene. Germline V CDR1 and CDR2: ENHRY, SYGVKD.